This passage covers 5 T cell receptor beta chains from one sample sequenced in a study of blood T cells in healthy people across ages. Primed by a sample-barcoded 5' primer and a J-beta primer mix, a second PCR proceeded for 7 to 11 cycles. TCRdb processed the 5' RACE reads anew with MiXCR; each CDR3 protein has one entry. Of just over 800,000 distinct CDR3 sequences in the sample, approximately 65% were seen once. The sample taken for sequencing was blood. These receptor sequences come from a man younger than 45 in good health.

V and J are TRBV12-3 or TRBV12-4 and TRBJ2-2; 9 nucleotides line up with TRBD2. The CDR3 runs 16 residues. Germline trimming cut 6 bases from V and 4 bases from J; bases unmatched to any gene: 9. CDR3 loop: CASSLRTSAITGELFF. The CDR3 DNA follows: TGTGCCAGCAGCCTCAGGACTAGCGCGATCACCGGGGAGCTGTTTTTT.

This chain uses TRBV11-1 with TRBJ2-4; D is possibly TRBD1 or TRBD2 (6 bases each). CDR1 is SGHAT and CDR2 is FQDESV in the germline V gene (reference sequence). This CDR3 is 14 amino acids long. V lost 1 base and J lost 8, with 12 bases in between. The CDR3 DNA follows: TGTGCCAGCAGCTTAGTACAGGGAGGCGACATTCAGTACTTC. Protein sequence: CASSLVQGGDIQYF.

The chain uses TRBV6-1 and TRBJ2-1; 10 bases are a match to TRBD1. The CDR3 runs 15 residues. V was clipped by 7 bases and J by 8 bases; unmatched bases: 11. Germline-derived CDR1 and CDR2 are MNHNS and SASEGT. CDR3 bases: TGTGCCAGCACCCAACCGGGACAGGGGAACCATGAGCAGTTCTTC. Its translation: CASTQPGQGNHEQFF.

The CDR3: CASTPGARLETQYF. In DNA form, the CDR3 reads TGTGCCAGCACCCCGGGGGCCAGGTTGGAGACCCAGTACTTC. The chain joins TRBV6-6 to TRBJ2-5, with D perhaps given as TRBD1 or TRBD2 (6 bases each). The V gene lost 7 bases and the J gene lost 5 bases, with 17 bases spanning the gap. The CDR3 extends over 14 amino acids. CDR1 and CDR2 from the germline V gene are MNHNY and SVGAGI (reference sequence).

The table lists this clonotype with a few counts. As DNA, the CDR3 is TGCGCCAGCAGCCCGGAAATGGGTCTCCACGAGCAGTACTTC. The encoded protein is CASSPEMGLHEQYF. The chain combines TRBV5-1 with TRBJ2-7, with D unresolved. The CDR3 consists of 14 residues. Deletions cut 4 bases from V and 5 bases from J, with 16 bases between. Germline CDR1 is SGHRS and CDR2 is YFSETQ.